This T cell receptor beta chain came from a study of blood T cells in healthy people across ages. Study-level points and caveats: Roughly linear declines in TCR beta diversity per million T cells occurred with age.

A word on this clonotype: Its antigen remains unknown.

With a J-beta primer mix and a sample-barcoded 5' primer, a second PCR ran about 6 to 11 cycles. MiXCR, run by TCRdb on the 5' RACE reads, gives a single entry per CDR3 protein. The sample lists about 1.4 million distinct CDR3 sequences, 59% occurring once. V was shortened by 5 bases and J by 2 bases, with 6 bases between the two germline ends. CDR1 is SQVTM, CDR2 ANQGSEA, per germline. This CDR3 spans 11 amino acids. The genes are TRBV29-1 and TRBJ1-2; no definite D call. This clonotype was obtained from a man younger than 35 in good health. The sample comprised blood. The CDR3 DNA is TGCAGCGTTCAGGACAACTATGGCTACACCTTC. Protein: CSVQDNYGYTF.